This T cell receptor beta chain was recorded in a study of response to subunit inactivated influenza vaccine. V gave up 6 bases and J gave up 5 bases; unmatched junction bases: 6. CDR1 and CDR2 (germline): LGHDT, YNNKEL (reference sequence). This CDR3 contains 16 residues. The table lists this clonotype with a few counts. Its specificity is not known. Using its own MiXCR run on the RT-PCR reads, TCRdb lists one record per CDR3 protein. Altogether about 500,000 distinct CDR3 sequences are present, roughly 7.9% being singletons, with the ten largest covering roughly 13%. Overall study results and limits: New T cells are recruited in small numbers by each seasonal influenza vaccination, according to the authors' suggestion.

The sample was PBMCs from blood, taken around 2 years after vaccination. The chain recombines TRBV3-1 with TRBJ2-2; 13 positions agree with TRBD2. The TCR was taken from a man aged 50 to 69 who received an inactivated influenza vaccine. CDR3 DNA: TGTGCCAGCAGTCGACTAGCGGGAGGTGGAACCGGGGAGCTGTTTTTT. Translating it yields CASSRLAGGGTGELFF. The whole variable domain, remainder taken from reference TRBV3-1 and TRBJ2-2, is DTAVSQTPKYLVTQMGNDKSIKCEQNLGHDTMYWYKQDSKKFLKIMFSYNNKELIINETVPNRFSPKSPDKAHLNLHINSLELGDSAVYFCASSRLAGGGTGELFFGEGSRLTVL.